Presented here are 24 T cell receptor beta chains from one specimen sequenced in a study of radiation and T cells in renal cell carcinoma. As for time point: baseline pretreatment blood. The sample's treatment: 15 Gy SBRT to primary tumor, nephrectomy 4 weeks later. Profiled with immunoSEQ multiplex PCR; TCRdb holds only in-frame clones, not every one. There are about 130,000 clones in the sample; around nine tenths occur only once, and about 12% lies in the top ten. The material was blood, obtained from a patient whose treatment included radiotherapy and nephrectomy. These receptors originate from a woman between 45 and 60 years old with renal cell carcinoma.

This sequence joins TRBV7-9 and TRBJ1-5; D uncertain. There are 12 residues in the CDR3. V was shortened by 0 bases and J by 3 bases, with 0 bases between the two germline ends. Germline lookup yields CDR1 SEHNR and CDR2 FQNEAQ (reference sequence). DNA of the CDR3: TGTGCCAGCAGCTTAGCCAATCAGCCCCAGCATTTT. Amino acids: CASSLANQPQHF.

The rearrangement links TRBV7-2 to TRBJ1-2; D is unresolved. The CDR3 is made up of 17 amino acids. CDR1 SGHTA and CDR2 FQGNSA come from the germline V gene. V lost 5 bases to trimming and J lost 0 bases, with 19 bases between them. The CDR3 here is CASSRGSGGPSNYGYTF. The CDR3 nucleotides read TGTGCCAGCAGCCGAGGCAGCGGAGGGCCGTCTAACTATGGCTACACCTTC.

This chain connects TRBV4-2 to TRBJ1-5; 8 nucleotides match TRBD1. The CDR3 has 14 amino acids. Trimming cost V 2 bases and J 6 bases; bases outside gene matches: 3. The germline gives CDR1 LGHNA, CDR2 YNFKEQ. The CDR3 protein is CASSQLQGGQPQHF. The DNA for the CDR3 is TGTGCCAGCAGCCAACTACAGGGGGGTCAGCCCCAGCATTTT.

This chain joins TRBV19 and TRBJ1-2; D not resolved. CDR1 LNHDA and CDR2 SQIVND come from the germline V gene (reference sequence). V dropped 0 bases and J dropped 5 bases, with 7 bases sitting between them. The CDR3 is 13 amino acids. The CDR3 sequence is CASSIDTEYGYTF. CDR3 nucleotides: TGTGCCAGTAGTATAGACACGGAGTATGGCTACACCTTC.

The rearrangement uses TRBV15 and TRBJ1-1; unclear D gene. Germline V gene lookup returns CDR1 LNHNV and CDR2 YYDKDF (reference sequence). V was clipped by 8 bases and J by 2 bases, with 15 bases between them. The CDR3 extends over 14 amino acids. As DNA, the CDR3 is TGTGCCACCGCCACCAGAGCACTTAACACTGAAGCTTTCTTT. Its protein is CATATRALNTEAFF.

This clone came up once. One end of the junction varies from germline; a read error may be responsible. The gene calls are TRBV5-1 and TRBJ1-6; 8 nucleotides match TRBD1. CDR1 and CDR2 from the germline V gene are SGHRS and YFSETQ. The CDR3 runs to 15 residues. CDR3 bases: TGTGCCAGCAGCTTTGAGCGACAGGGGTATTCACCCCTCCACTTT. Its translation: CASSFERQGYSPLHF.

This clone showed up just once. A read error may produce the germline difference seen at one junction end. CDR3 sequence reads: CASSLDYYNEQFF. The CDR3 region has the DNA TGTGCTAGCAGCTTGGACTACTACAATGAGCAGTTCTTC. The chain employs TRBV7-7 and TRBJ2-1; D may be TRBD2 (6 bases). CDR3 length: 13 amino acids. CDR1 is SSHAT, CDR2 FNYEAQ, per germline (reference sequence). The entire variable domain, with the rest obtained from reference TRBV7-7 and TRBJ2-1, is as follows: GAGVSQSPRYKVTKRGQDVTLRCDPISSHATLYWYQQALGQGPEFLTYFNYEAQPDKSGLPSDRFSAERPEGSISTLTIQRTEQRDSAMYRCASSLDYYNEQFFGPGTRLTVL.

CDR3 coding DNA: TGTGCTAGTGGTTCCAGCGGGGGGAAAGAGACCCAGTACTTC. Translated: CASGSSGGKETQYF. The chain recombines TRBV12-5 with TRBJ2-5; TRBD2 agrees at 9 bases. V lost 4 bases and J lost 3; bases outside the gene matches: 3. This CDR3 contains 14 residues. Germline CDR1 is LGHNT and CDR2 is FRNRAP. The variable domain in full, with the rest retrieved from reference TRBV12-5 and TRBJ2-5, is DARVTQTPRHKVTEMGQEVTMRCQPILGHNTVFWYRQTMMQGLELLAYFRNRAPLDDSGMPKDRFSAEMPDATLATLKIQPSEPRDSAVYFCASGSSGGKETQYFGPGTRLLVL.

The chain joins TRBV9 to TRBJ1-1; tentative D call: TRBD1 (6 bases). V lost 4 bases, J lost 4 bases, and 20 bases lay in between. In germline, CDR1 is SGDLS, CDR2 YYNGEE. This CDR3 contains 16 residues. CDR3 in DNA: TGTGCCAGCAGCTCCCAAGGGGGGGCAGTGAGCACTGAAGCTTTCTTT. Translation: CASSSQGGAVSTEAFF.

The rearrangement joins TRBV1 to TRBJ2-3; TRBD2, the table's D call, was not compared with the DNA. TRBV1 is termed a pseudogene. CDR3 size: 15 residues. The chain's CDR3 is CTSSPGGGYTDTQYF. CDR3 nucleotide sequence: TGCACCAGCAGCCCGGGCGGGGGGTACACAGATACGCAGTATTTT.

The chain couples TRBV9 to TRBJ2-7; D gene unclear. CDR3 length equals 14 residues. V was trimmed by 7 bases and J by 2 bases, leaving 16 bases between them. Per germline, CDR1 SGDLS and CDR2 YYNGEE. The CDR3 here is CASGEGPIPYEQYF. CDR3 DNA sequence: TGTGCCAGCGGTGAAGGGCCTATCCCCTACGAGCAGTACTTC.

This chain uses TRBV5-6 with TRBJ1-1; tentatively, D is TRBD1 (5 bases). This CDR3 has 14 residues. Germline CDR1 is SGHDT and CDR2 is YYEEEE. V was trimmed by 2 bases and J by 4 bases, leaving 12 bases between them. The CDR3 is CASSFGRVGTEAFF. CDR3 nucleotides: TGTGCCAGCAGCTTCGGCAGGGTGGGCACTGAAGCTTTCTTT.

The gene calls are TRBV2 and TRBJ2-3, with 8 positions matching TRBD2. The CDR3 loop spans 15 amino acids. V lost 3 bases to trimming and J lost 0 bases; unmatched junction nucleotides: 2. CDR1 and CDR2 from the germline V gene are SNHLY and FYNNEI. CDR3 bases: TGTGCCAGCAGTGAGGGGACTAGTAGCACAGATACGCAGTATTTT. This sequence encodes CASSEGTSSTDTQYF.

The gene calls are TRBV4-1 and TRBJ1-4; possible D gene TRBD1, 5 bases. Germline V lookup: CDR1 MGHRA, CDR2 YSYEKL. There are 19 residues in the CDR3. Trimming pared 0 bases from V and 0 bases from J, leaving 17 bases between. The CDR3 reads CASSQEFRRGIATNEKLFF. The DNA of the CDR3 is TGCGCCAGCAGCCAAGAATTTCGTAGGGGAATTGCAACTAATGAAAAACTGTTTTTT.

This rearrangement joins TRBV2 to TRBJ2-2, with 10 bases aligning to TRBD1. Unmatched junction bases numbered 5, after V lost 6 bases and J lost 7 bases. The CDR3 runs to 14 residues. Per germline, CDR1 SNHLY and CDR2 FYNNEI. CDR3 nucleotides: TGTGCCAGCAGCAGGACAGGGGGTAGCGGGGAGCTGTTTTTT. This gives the protein CASSRTGGSGELFF.

The chain combines TRBV25-1 with TRBJ1-1; 10 positions agree with TRBD1. Germline V gene data show CDR1 as MGHDK and CDR2 as SYGVNS. This CDR3 contains 15 residues. V dropped 5 bases and J dropped 11; count of bases not matched to a gene: 14. The CDR3 sequence: CASSFHRDRGTWAFF. The DNA of the CDR3 is TGTGCCAGCAGTTTCCATCGGGACAGGGGCACCTGGGCTTTCTTT.

The V and J genes are TRBV13 and TRBJ1-1, with D perhaps TRBD1 (6 bases). Germline CDR1 and CDR2: PRHDT and FYEKMQ (reference sequence). Trimming shortened V by 2 bases and J by 5 bases, and 15 bases separated the two germline ends. There are 15 residues in the CDR3. CDR3 loop: CASSLRGGTTTEAFF. The CDR3, as DNA: TGTGCCAGCAGCTTAAGGGGAGGGACAACGACTGAAGCTTTCTTT.

The chain is built from TRBV4-3 and TRBJ1-2; D is unresolved. Germline V CDR1 and CDR2: LGHNA, YSLEER. The CDR3 length is 15 residues. The V end was cut by 0 bases, the J end by 0 bases, with 8 bases between. The CDR3 protein is CASSQDSGANYGYTF. CDR3 nucleotide sequence: TGCGCCAGCAGCCAAGATTCGGGAGCTAACTATGGCTACACCTTC.

The rearrangement links TRBV27 to TRBJ2-6; 11 nucleotides align to TRBD2. Unmatched junction bases numbered 11, after V lost 5 bases and J lost 2 bases. This CDR3 spans 19 amino acids. Germline CDR1 and CDR2: MNHEY and SMNVEV (reference sequence). Here the CDR3 reads CASSLLRSGGAAGANVLTF. CDR3 coding DNA: TGTGCCAGCAGTCTCCTGCGTAGCGGGGGGGCGGCTGGGGCCAACGTCCTGACTTTC.

This clone was seen just once. V gene TRBV6-5 combines with J gene TRBJ1-2; TRBD1 matches 7 bases. V was pared by 6 bases and J by 8 bases, with 15 bases of the junction left unmatched. Germline V gene lookup returns CDR1 MNHEY and CDR2 SVGAGI. The CDR3 covers 15 residues. In DNA form, the CDR3 reads TGTGCCAGCAGCCAACAAACCTTACAGGGGAGCGGCTACACCTTC. This gives the protein CASSQQTLQGSGYTF.

The CDR3 nucleotides are TGTGCCAGCAGCGTACGGGGGCAACCATACAATGAGCAGTTCTTC. Translating it yields CASSVRGQPYNEQFF. The chain combines TRBV9 with TRBJ2-1, with D possibly called TRBD1 or TRBD2 (6 bases each). Germline CDR1 is SGDLS and CDR2 is YYNGEE. The CDR3 is 15 amino acids. Trimming stripped 1 base from V and 4 bases from J, with 12 bases between.

The J gene is TRBJ1-2, the V gene TRBV19, with 7 positions matching TRBD1. The germline CDR1 and CDR2 sequences are LNHDA and SQIVND (reference sequence). The J segment lost 7 bases and the V segment lost 3 bases, leaving 2 bases of the junction unmatched. The CDR3 is 12 amino acids. The CDR3 DNA reads as TGTGCCAGTAGTATGTCAGGGGGTGGCTACACCTTC. Translation: CASSMSGGGYTF.

The chain has TRBV9 and TRBJ1-2, with 7 nucleotides matching TRBD1. CDR3 size: 15 residues. CDR1 and CDR2 (germline): SGDLS, YYNGEE. V trimming: 4 bases; J trimming: 4 bases; junction bases outside the gene matches: 10. In DNA form, the CDR3 reads TGTGCCAGCAGCTTCCAGACAGGGATCGGCTATGGCTACACCTTC. Translation gives CASSFQTGIGYGYTF. Full variable domain (remainder filled in from reference TRBV9 and TRBJ1-2): DSGVTQTPKHLITATGQRVTLRCSPRSGDLSVYWYQQSLDQGLQFLIQYYNGEERAKGNILERFSAQQFPDLHSELNLSSLELGDSALYFCASSFQTGIGYGYTFGSGTRLTVV.

The rearrangement links TRBV7-9 to TRBJ2-6; TRBD2 might be the D (6 bases). V lost 5 bases, J lost 4 bases, and 12 bases lay in between. The CDR3 totals 15 residues. Germline lookup yields CDR1 SEHNR and CDR2 FQNEAQ (reference sequence). DNA for the CDR3: TGTGCCAGCAGCCCCGGGGGTTTGGGGGCCAACGTCCTGACTTTC. Translated, it gives CASSPGGLGANVLTF.